This T cell receptor beta chain was identified during a study of blood T cell repertoires in COVID-19 (dated by TCRdb to the early 2020s). In the study overall: Samples from collaborators originated in the United States, Italy and Spain and spanned both the acute and convalescent phases of COVID-19. Nearly every sample came with metadata listing a de-identified subject ID, COVID-19 status, age in years and sex. The prospective study material was composed of cDNA or gDNA derived from T cells, B-cell-depleted T cells, or PBMCs. Deeply sampled blood TCRbeta repertoires from subjects exposed to, actively infected with, or recovered from COVID-19 were included in the dataset. A freely available public database, intended as a resource for researchers studying the immune response to SARS-CoV-2, is where the repertoires were released. Where available, HLA class I and class II types were taken from metadata supplied by the sample provider and were not determined by assay-based typing. Samples were obtained from the ongoing ImmuneRACE study (first 160 participants) and from about 1,300 subjects provided by 6 global collaborators.

The CDR3 runs 16 amino acids, cysteine and phenylalanine included. Only the CDR3 part of the read is kept: 48 bases, read in frame from the first base. According to the germline V gene, CDR1 reads LGHNT and CDR2 reads FRNRAP. The junction shows trimming of 9 bases on V and 6 bases on J, and the gene matches do not reach 13 bases of it. What the research found in general, with its limitations: The amount of clinical and demographic metadata varied by source and participant and was provided uncurated.

TCRbeta CDR3 regions were amplified from genomic DNA by means of the immunoSEQ Assay, a bias-controlled multiplex PCR. On the study's bioinformatics: Nucleated cell counts per sample were estimated from amplification of reference gene primers within the assay. To quantify the absolute abundance of each unique TCRbeta CDR3 rearrangement, sequence reads were collapsed and filtered. For each sample, productive Simpson clonality was calculated by taking the square root of Simpson's diversity index across productive rearrangements. Here the immuneACCESS table is served through TCRdb, limited to in-frame sequences with V and J called. Missing clones are a known gap in these copies; in checked studies unresolved V genes cover under half, and the rest lacks a known reason. V, J and clone size are taken as reported in that table, and D and trimming were inferred from the DNA itself. The sample table contains around 230,000 clones; only one count was recorded for approximately 89% of them. The ten biggest clones cover approximately 2.3% of the sample.

Participants in the prospective study were aged about 18 to 95 years, lived in some 24 United States geographic areas, and enrolled through a virtual design. Cohort assignment in the prospective study relied on participant-reported clinical history from a screening survey and a study questionnaire. Mobile phlebotomists in the prospective study collected whole blood, serum and a nasopharyngeal or oropharyngeal swab from every participant. Prospective study participants could optionally give additional blood draws and questionnaires over an approximately 2-month period. Prospective study blood samples were shipped either frozen or at room temperature before DNA extraction. In regard to this clone: Its recognized antigen is unknown. No quality values exist for individual bases; no much larger clone is one base distant.

The V and J genes are TRBV12-5 and TRBJ2-2; the junction holds 10 bases that match TRBD2. The TCR comes from a middle-aged woman with acute COVID-19. The sequencing sample was made of PBMCs or T cells enriched from blood (not recorded which). CDR3 sequence: CAREKREGPSAGELFF. In nucleotides, the sequence is TGTGCTAGGGAAAAGCGGGAGGGCCCTTCCGCCGGGGAGCTGTTTTTT.